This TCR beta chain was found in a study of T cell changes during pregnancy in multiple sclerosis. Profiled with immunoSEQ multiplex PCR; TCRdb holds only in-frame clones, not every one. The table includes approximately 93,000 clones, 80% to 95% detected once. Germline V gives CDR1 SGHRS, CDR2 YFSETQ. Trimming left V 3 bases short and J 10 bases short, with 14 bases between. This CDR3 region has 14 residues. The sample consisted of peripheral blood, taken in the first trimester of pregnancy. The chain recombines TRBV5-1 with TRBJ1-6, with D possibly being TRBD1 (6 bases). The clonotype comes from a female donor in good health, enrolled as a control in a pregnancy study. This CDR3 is CASSSRQERSPLHF. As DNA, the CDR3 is TGCGCCAGCAGCTCGCGACAGGAGCGGTCACCCCTCCACTTT.